These 19 T cell receptor beta chains were all obtained from the same sample, sequenced in a study of OX40 agonist ivuxolimab in advanced cancers. The method was the immunoSEQ multiplex PCR assay. TCRdb took this table from immuneACCESS and kept in-frame rearrangements with V and J called. Such tables lack part of the clones; where checked against another copy, unresolved V genes explain under half of the gap, and the rest is unexplained. The sample data list about 50,000 clones, and 88% of these were observed just once. The ten most abundant clones make up 5.5% to 8% of the sample. The source material was CD4+ or CD8+ T cells sorted from blood, sampled in a trial of the OX40 agonist ivuxolimab. These receptors originate from an adult with an advanced solid tumor such as melanoma, head and neck, liver or kidney cancer.

The rearrangement uses TRBV5-1 and TRBJ2-3; D could derive from TRBD1 or TRBD2 (5 bases each). The CDR3 totals 14 residues. With 5 bases removed from V and 1 base from J, the gap between germline ends came to 11 bases. Germline lookup yields CDR1 SGHRS and CDR2 YFSETQ. The DNA of the CDR3 is TGCGCCAGCAGGTCCCCGGGGCGCACAGATACGCAGTATTTT. Protein: CASRSPGRTDTQYF.

The chain is built from TRBV7-9 and TRBJ1-2; no clear D. Trimming took 7 bases from V and 4 from J, leaving 10 bases between them. CDR3 size: 12 residues. CDR1 SEHNR and CDR2 FQNEAQ come from the germline V gene (reference sequence). The CDR3 here is CASTQDLYGYTF. CDR3 DNA: TGTGCCAGCACCCAGGACCTCTATGGCTACACCTTC.

V usage is TRBV5-8 and J usage is TRBJ2-1, with D perhaps being TRBD1 or TRBD2 (5 bases each). V was cut by 6 bases and J by 2 bases, with 24 bases left in between. Germline V gene data show CDR1 as SGHTS and CDR2 as YDEGEE. CDR3 length: 18 amino acids. The CDR3 region is CASKPGRTGSATYNEQFF. In DNA, the CDR3 is TGTGCCAGCAAGCCGGGACGAACGGGGAGCGCTACCTACAATGAGCAGTTCTTC.

V gene TRBV5-1 combines with J gene TRBJ2-7; D ambiguous. CDR1 is SGHRS, CDR2 YFSETQ, per germline. Between the trimmed V and J ends, which lost 4 bases and 1 base, there was a span of 9 bases. The CDR3 length is 13 residues. CDR3 protein: CASSTSTSYEQYF. Here the CDR3 DNA reads TGCGCCAGCAGCACATCTACGTCCTACGAGCAGTACTTC.

The chain recombines TRBV5-8 with TRBJ2-7; D might be TRBD1 or TRBD2, each matching 5 bases. The V gene lost 4 bases and the J gene lost 0 bases, with 11 bases spanning the gap. Germline V lookup: CDR1 SGHTS, CDR2 YDEGEE. This CDR3 contains 14 residues. The CDR3 sequence is CASSHRDPSYEQYF. As DNA, the CDR3 is TGTGCCAGCAGCCACCGGGACCCCTCCTACGAGCAGTACTTC.

V and J are TRBV2 and TRBJ1-4, with D possibly matching TRBD1 (6 bases). This CDR3 region has 15 residues. From germline, CDR1 is SNHLY and CDR2 FYNNEI. V lost 4 bases to trimming and J lost 7 bases, with 16 bases between them. CDR3 in DNA: TGTGCCAGCAGTGCGTTAACAGGGAGGAGTGAAAAACTGTTTTTT. The encoded protein is CASSALTGRSEKLFF.

The V gene is TRBV5-1, the J gene TRBJ1-3; D perhaps matches TRBD1 (6 bases). The CDR3 is made up of 16 amino acids. Trimming removed 3 bases at V and 0 bases at J, with 13 bases between. Per the germline V gene, CDR1 is SGHRS and CDR2 is YFSETQ. CDR3 amino acids: CASSSSGDYSGNTIYF. The CDR3 DNA follows: TGCGCCAGCAGCTCATCAGGGGACTACTCTGGAAACACCATATATTTT.

To note about this clone: The junction departs from germline at one end; a sequencing error may be responsible. The chain joins TRBV7-7 to TRBJ2-7; D uncertain. Germline V lookup: CDR1 SSHAT, CDR2 FNYEAQ (reference sequence). The CDR3 contains 13 residues. CDR3 sequence reads: CASSLSTLGEQYF. In DNA, the CDR3 is TGTGCTAGCAGCTTATCGACCCTGGGAGAGCAGTACTTC.

The gene calls are TRBV19 and TRBJ2-1; D might be TRBD2 (6 bases). Trimming removed 2 bases at V and 0 bases at J, with 14 bases between. The length of the CDR3 is 17 residues. Per the germline V gene, CDR1 is LNHDA and CDR2 is SQIVND (reference sequence). The CDR3 is CASSIRSGRPSYNEQFF. CDR3 nucleotide sequence: TGTGCCAGTAGTATAAGGTCGGGGAGGCCCTCCTACAATGAGCAGTTCTTC.

The V call is TRBV4-1, the J call TRBJ2-2; D may be TRBD1 or TRBD2 (10 bases each). The CDR3 sequence is 18 residues long. Germline V gene data show CDR1 as MGHRA and CDR2 as YSYEKL. Trimming stripped 6 bases from V and 6 bases from J, with 26 bases between. CDR3 DNA: TGCGCCAGCAGTCGGACAGGGGGGCTAGCGGGAGCGGCCGGGGAGCTGTTTTTT. Amino acid sequence: CASSRTGGLAGAAGELFF.

The chain combines TRBV7-9 with TRBJ1-3; TRBD1 matches at 7 bases. Germline V gives CDR1 SEHNR, CDR2 FQNEAQ (reference sequence). The CDR3 consists of 15 residues. Trimming removed 4 bases from V and 0 bases from J; junction bases left unmatched: 3. The chain's CDR3 is CASSSGTASGNTIYF. In DNA form, the CDR3 reads TGTGCCAGCAGCTCGGGGACAGCCTCTGGAAACACCATATATTTT.

This clone was seen a single time. This chain uses TRBV7-9 with TRBJ2-6; TRBD1 might be the D (6 bases). Germline lookup yields CDR1 SEHNR and CDR2 FQNEAQ (reference sequence). This CDR3 is built from 15 residues. V was pared by 5 bases and J by 2 bases, with 10 bases between. DNA for the CDR3: TGTGCCAGCAGCGTATACAGGGCTGGGGCCAACGTCCTGACTTTC. The encoded protein is CASSVYRAGANVLTF.

The chain combines TRBV7-9 with TRBJ2-7, with D possibly being TRBD2 (5 bases). Trimming removed 3 bases from V and 2 bases from J, with 14 bases in between. The CDR3 is 15 amino acids. Germline V gives CDR1 SEHNR, CDR2 FQNEAQ (reference sequence). The CDR3 sequence is CASSFSRGKAYEQYF. In nucleotides, the CDR3 is TGTGCCAGCAGCTTTAGTCGGGGAAAAGCCTACGAGCAGTACTTC.

This clone was counted a single time. The rearrangement joins TRBV7-3 to TRBJ2-7; 10 bases fit TRBD1. Germline CDR1 and CDR2: SGHTA and FQGTGA. The CDR3 has 13 amino acids. The ends lost 4 bases at V and 6 bases at J; junction bases unmatched: 3. CDR3 sequence (DNA): TGTGCCAGCAGCTCCGACAGGGGGCGCGAGCAGTACTTC. Translating gives CASSSDRGREQYF.

The chain combines TRBV6-6 with TRBJ2-1; no firm D call. Trimming pared 5 bases from V and 7 bases from J, leaving 6 bases between. Germline assignment: CDR1 MNHNY and CDR2 SVGAGI (reference sequence). CDR3 length: 11 amino acids. The CDR3 coding sequence is TGTGCCAGCAGTATAAAGAATGAGCAGTTCTTC. It yields the protein CASSIKNEQFF.

The chain has TRBV2 and TRBJ1-1; unclear D gene. With 2 bases removed from V and 7 bases from J, the gap between germline ends came to 17 bases. Germline V gene lookup returns CDR1 SNHLY and CDR2 FYNNEI. This CDR3 spans 15 amino acids. The CDR3 spells CASSEYRVPTIEAFF. The CDR3 nucleotides are TGTGCCAGCAGTGAATATCGGGTCCCCACGATTGAAGCTTTCTTT.

CDR3 DNA: TGTGCCAGCAGCAACCTAGGGACAGGGGTTTCCTACAATGAGCAGTTCTTC. It encodes CASSNLGTGVSYNEQFF. This chain connects TRBV11-2 to TRBJ2-1, with 10 bases aligning to TRBD1. The CDR3 extends over 17 amino acids. The V gene's germline CDR1 is SGHAT and CDR2 FQNNGV. V was pared by 5 bases and J by 1 base, with 8 bases of the junction left unmatched.

This rearrangement joins TRBV6-5 to TRBJ1-4, with D uncertain. CDR3 length equals 15 residues. Germline CDR1 reads MNHEY; CDR2 reads SVGAGI. V was cut by 6 bases and J by 6 bases, with 17 bases left in between. The CDR3 reads CASRHDPRIDEKLFF. CDR3 DNA sequence: TGTGCCAGCAGACATGACCCTAGGATTGATGAAAAACTGTTTTTT.

The chain recombines TRBV10-1 with TRBJ2-7; perhaps TRBD1 as D (5 bases). Germline CDR1 and CDR2: WNHNN and SYGVQD (reference sequence). Between the trimmed V and J ends, which lost 6 bases and 6 bases, there was a span of 18 bases. The CDR3 has 14 amino acids. The CDR3 spells CASRPMDVRGEQYF. The CDR3 coding sequence is TGCGCCAGCAGGCCAATGGACGTTAGGGGCGAGCAGTACTTC.